A selection of T cell receptor beta chains follows, all from one sample in a study of blood T cell repertoires in COVID-19. Sequenced by immunoSEQ multiplex PCR; TCRdb stores in-frame clones only, minus some. Of about 300,000 clones in the sample, 65% to 85% are singletons; the top ten hold roughly 1.6%. Sequenced: peripheral blood. All receptors derive from a human donor with COVID-19, enrolled during active disease. The donor label of this sample is uncertain. Each CDR3 is given with its conserved first and last residue. Fields, in order: clone size, J gene, V gene, D gene, CDR3 DNA, CDR3 protein. A D gene is named only where the DNA matches it firmly. Size values are once, few and many counts, or a class for expanded clones, and some rows have none.

>NA|TRBJ2-3|TRBV7-2|NA
TGTGCCAGCAGCTTAAGAGTTCGCCCCAGCGCGCAGTATTTT
CASSLRVRPSAQYF
>NA|TRBJ1-5|TRBV15|NA
TGTGCCACCAGCAGAGATCTGGGGGGAGATCAGCCCCAGCATTTT
CATSRDLGGDQPQHF
>NA|TRBJ1-5|TRBV27|NA
TGTGCCAGCAGGCCTCACCAACAGGGAAACGGTCAGCCCCAGCATTTT
CASRPHQQGNGQPQHF
>NA|TRBJ2-1|TRBV7-2|TRBD2
TGTGCCAGTAATCTAGCGGCCTACAATGAGCAGTTCTTC
CASNLAAYNEQFF
>NA|TRBJ2-2|TRBV18|NA
TGTGCCAGCTCCAAAACCGGCGGGGGCAAAGGCCCCTTTTTCGCGAACACCGGGGAGCTGTTTTTT
CASSKTGGGKGPFFANTGELFF
>NA|TRBJ2-1|TRBV10-3|TRBD2
TGTGCCATCGGAGGACTAGCGGGAGGATACAATGAGCAGTTCTTC
CAIGGLAGGYNEQFF
>NA|TRBJ1-1|TRBV6-4|NA
TGTGCCAGCAGCCAGAGGGTGAACACTGAAGCTTTCTTT
CASSQRVNTEAFF
>NA|TRBJ2-5|TRBV3-1/TRBV3-2|NA
TGTGCCAGCAGTGGGAGACTAGTAATCAATTCGGAGACCCAGTACTTC
CASSGRLVINSETQYF
>NA|TRBJ2-3|TRBV4-3|NA
TGCGCCAGCAGCCAAGATGTGGGAACAGGGCATCCAGATACGCAGTATTTT
CASSQDVGTGHPDTQYF
>once|TRBJ2-2|TRBV7-7|TRBD2
TGTGCTAGCAGCTTAGCCCTAGCGGGAGGTAACACCGGGGAGCTGTTTTTT
CASSLALAGGNTGELFF
>NA|TRBJ2-7|TRBV28|TRBD1
TGTGCCAGCAGGTGGGACAGGGAATCCTACGAGCAGTACTTC
CASRWDRESYEQYF
>NA|TRBJ2-1|TRBV7-8|TRBD1
TGTGCCAGCAGCTTAGCTTCAGGGGGCGTCTCCTACAATGAGCAGTTCTTC
CASSLASGGVSYNEQFF
>NA|TRBJ2-2|TRBV3-1/TRBV3-2|NA
TGTGCCAGCAGCACGTCCGGGACTCCAGCCGGGGAGCTGTTTTTT
CASSTSGTPAGELFF
>NA|TRBJ2-2|TRBV15|NA
TGTGCCACCAGCAGAGGGGGCGCGGACCTCGGGGAGCTGTTTTTT
CATSRGGADLGELFF
>NA|TRBJ1-3|TRBV28|NA
TGTGCCAGCAGTTCAGGGACTCCCGGGGGGCCTGGAAACACCATATATTTT
CASSSGTPGGPGNTIYF
>NA|TRBJ1-5|TRBV19|NA
TGTGCCAGTAACCCGGACACTCGGAGCAATCAGCCCCAGCATTTT
CASNPDTRSNQPQHF
>NA|TRBJ2-1|TRBV7-6|TRBD2
TGTGCCAGCAGCTTAGGGGGACTAGCGGGAGCCCCACGCTCCTACAATGAGCAGTTCTTC
CASSLGGLAGAPRSYNEQFF
>NA|TRBJ1-1|TRBV19|NA
TGTGCCAGTAGTACTCGGCCGGAGATGAACACTGAAGCTTTCTTT
CASSTRPEMNTEAFF
>NA|TRBJ1-6|TRBV30|NA
TGTGCCTGGAGACCATTCACAGGAGCCTTATTCTCTAATTCACCCCTCCACTTT
CAWRPFTGALFSNSPLHF
>NA|TRBJ2-5|TRBV10-3|NA
TGTGCCATCAGTGAGCCGGGGAGTTTAGCCCAGTACTTC
CAISEPGSLAQYF
>NA|TRBJ2-7|TRBV19|TRBD2
TGTGCCAGTAGTCTCCGGACTAGCGGGAGTTACGAGCAGTACTTC
CASSLRTSGSYEQYF
>NA|TRBJ2-3|TRBV28|TRBD1
TGTGCCAGCAGTTTGACAGGGGCCATCACAGATACGCAGTATTTT
CASSLTGAITDTQYF
>NA|TRBJ1-1|TRBV29-1|TRBD1
TGCAGCGTTGGACAGGGGATAGCAGCTGAAGCTTTCTTT
CSVGQGIAAEAFF
>NA|TRBJ2-3|TRBV20-1|TRBD2
TGCAGTGCTAGTTTCCTAGCGGGAGGTACAGATACGCAGTATTTT
CSASFLAGGTDTQYF
>NA|TRBJ1-1|TRBV5-6|NA
TGTGCCAGCAGGGTTCAGGGCATGAACACTGAAGCTTTCTTT
CASRVQGMNTEAFF
>NA|TRBJ2-4|TRBV9|TRBD2
TGTGCCAGCAGCGTAGGGGGGACTAGCGGGAGGAATGGCATTCAGTACTTC
CASSVGGTSGRNGIQYF
>NA|TRBJ2-7|TRBV28|TRBD2
TGTGCCAGCAGTTTAGGGACTAGTCGGTCTACGAAGCAGTACTTC
CASSLGTSRSTKQYF
>NA|TRBJ1-1|TRBV5-4|NA
TGTGCCAGCAGCTCCTATTTGAGGGCGACTGAAGCTTTCTTT
CASSSYLRATEAFF
>NA|TRBJ2-1|TRBV6-5|NA
TGTGCCAGCAGTTACGACAGGGAGGTGGCTGAGCAGTTCTTC
CASSYDREVAEQFF
>NA|TRBJ2-1|TRBV29-1|NA
TGCAGCGTGAAGGAGACAGGTGGGAATGAGCAGTTCTTC
CSVKETGGNEQFF
>NA|TRBJ2-2|TRBV7-3|NA
TGTGCCAGCAGCTTGGCAATACCCGGGGAGCTGTTTTTT
CASSLAIPGELFF
>NA|TRBJ1-5|TRBV6-5|NA
TGTGCCAGTAGGGGGAGCAATCAGCCCCAGCATTTT
CASRGSNQPQHF
>NA|TRBJ2-2|TRBV6-5|NA
TGTGCCAGCAGTTACAGGGGCGGGGAGCTGTTTTTT
CASSYRGGELFF
>NA|TRBJ2-7|TRBV28|TRBD1
TGTGCCAGCAGGAGGACAGGGGTATACGAGCAGTACTTC
CASRRTGVYEQYF
>NA|TRBJ2-3|TRBV12-5|TRBD2
TGTGCTAGTGCCCCTAGCGGGAGGGCCGGCGCGGCGCAGTATTTT
CASAPSGRAGAAQYF
>NA|TRBJ1-1|TRBV11-1|NA
TGTGCCAGCAGCCGACAGGCAAGGAACACTGAAGCTTTCTTT
CASSRQARNTEAFF
>NA|TRBJ2-3|TRBV5-8|TRBD2
TGTGCCAGCAGCTCCCTTCCCGGGACTAGCGGGAAAGATACGCAGTATTTT
CASSSLPGTSGKDTQYF
>NA|TRBJ1-5|TRBV12-3/TRBV12-4|TRBD1
TGTGCCAGCAGTTTGGGGACAGTTCAGCCCCAGCATTTT
CASSLGTVQPQHF
>once|TRBJ2-5|TRBV6-5|TRBD1
TGTGCCAGCAGGACGACAGGGGCAGAGACCCAGTACTTC
CASRTTGAETQYF
>few|TRBJ1-6|TRBV28|NA
TGTGCCAGCAGTTTTCTCGGGTCACCCCTCCACTTT
CASSFLGSPLHF
>NA|TRBJ1-5|TRBV12-3/TRBV12-4|NA
TGTGCCAGCAGGGGGGGGAATCAGCCCCAGCATTTT
CASRGGNQPQHF
>NA|TRBJ2-7|TRBV7-2|TRBD2
TGTGCCAGCAGCCCCGGGGGGGGCGGGAGCTACTACGAGCAGTACTTC
CASSPGGGGSYYEQYF
>NA|TRBJ2-7|TRBV30|NA
TGTGCCTCGGTCGGCCCTAGCTCCTACGAGCAGTACTTC
CASVGPSSYEQYF
>NA|TRBJ2-2|TRBV4-3|NA
TGCGCCAGCAGCCAAGAGAGGTACACCGGGGAGCTGTTTTTT
CASSQERYTGELFF
>once|TRBJ2-7|TRBV10-2|TRBD2
TGCGCCAGCATCCAAGGAAGCGGGAGGGCCTACGAGCAGTACTTC
CASIQGSGRAYEQYF
>few|TRBJ2-1|TRBV5-1|TRBD2
TGCGCCAGCAGCTTGCCTAGCGGTGCCTACAATGAGCAGTTCTTC
CASSLPSGAYNEQFF
>once|TRBJ1-5|TRBV2|NA
TGTGCCAGCAGCGCTGCGACAGGAAGCAATCAGCCCCAGCATTTT
CASSAATGSNQPQHF
>few|TRBJ2-3|TRBV5-1|NA
TGCGCCAGCAGCTTCGATGCGGGGCACACAGATACGCAGTATTTT
CASSFDAGHTDTQYF
>once|TRBJ1-2|TRBV19|NA
TGTGCCAGTAGTCCTAGGTCGTCTAACTATGGCTACACCTTC
CASSPRSSNYGYTF
>NA|TRBJ2-1|TRBV5-4|TRBD2
TGTGCCAGCAGCCCTGGGACTAGCGGAGCCTACAATGAGCAGTTCTTC
CASSPGTSGAYNEQFF
>NA|TRBJ1-5|TRBV6-1|NA
TGTGCCAGCAGTGAACCTATGGGAGTCGGCAGCAATCAGCCCCAGCATTTT
CASSEPMGVGSNQPQHF
>NA|TRBJ2-1|TRBV5-4|TRBD2
TGTGCCAGCAGCCTAGCGGGAGGGTTGTACAATGAGCAGTTCTTC
CASSLAGGLYNEQFF
>NA|TRBJ1-1|TRBV28|TRBD1
TGTGCCAGCAGTTTATCCAGGGGGCTGGCGGAAGCTTTCTTT
CASSLSRGLAEAFF
>NA|TRBJ1-2|TRBV28|NA
TGTGCCAGCAGTTTGGGCGGGTCGTCACGCGGCTACACCTTC
CASSLGGSSRGYTF
>NA|TRBJ2-5|TRBV6-5|TRBD1
TGTGCCAGCAGCCGAGAATGGGACAGCAAAGAGACCCAGTACTTC
CASSREWDSKETQYF